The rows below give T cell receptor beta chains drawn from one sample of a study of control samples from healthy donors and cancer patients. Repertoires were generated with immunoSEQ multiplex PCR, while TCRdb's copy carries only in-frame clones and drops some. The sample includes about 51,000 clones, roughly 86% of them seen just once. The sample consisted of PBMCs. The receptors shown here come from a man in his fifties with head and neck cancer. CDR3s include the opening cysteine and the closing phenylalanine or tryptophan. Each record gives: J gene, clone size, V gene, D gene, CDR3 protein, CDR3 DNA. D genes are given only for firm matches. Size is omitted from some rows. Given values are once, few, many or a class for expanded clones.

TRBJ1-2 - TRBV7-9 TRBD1 CASSRTGGTYGYTF TGTGCCAGCAGTAGGACAGGGGGAACCTATGGCTACACCTTC
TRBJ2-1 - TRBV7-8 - CASSSRGLTNEQFF TGTGCCAGCAGCTCTCGGGGATTGACCAATGAGCAGTTCTTC
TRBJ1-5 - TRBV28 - CATVRGGQPQHF TGTGCCACCGTGAGGGGCGGTCAGCCCCAGCATTTT
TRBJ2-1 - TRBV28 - CASSLETDEQFF TGTGCCAGCAGTTTAGAAACGGATGAGCAGTTCTTC
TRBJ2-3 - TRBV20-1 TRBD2 CSASLLAGTLGDTQYF TGCAGTGCTAGTTTACTAGCGGGGACCTTAGGAGATACGCAGTATTTT
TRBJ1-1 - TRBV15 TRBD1 CATSRVDRGLTEAFF TGTGCCACCAGCAGAGTAGACAGGGGGCTCACTGAAGCTTTCTTT
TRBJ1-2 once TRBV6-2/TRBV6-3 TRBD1 CASSLFGQDYGYTF TGTGCCAGCAGTCTATTCGGACAGGACTATGGCTACACCTTC
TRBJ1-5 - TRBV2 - CASSEGSSNQPQHF TGTGCCAGCAGTGAAGGGAGTAGCAATCAGCCCCAGCATTTT
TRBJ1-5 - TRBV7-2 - CASSLDLISQPQHF TGTGCCAGCAGCTTAGACCTAATCAGTCAGCCCCAGCATTTT
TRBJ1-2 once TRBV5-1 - CASSLGASWDGYTF TGCGCCAGCAGCCTCGGAGCGTCCTGGGATGGCTACACCTTC
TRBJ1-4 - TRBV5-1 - CASSLDGYGEKLFF TGCGCCAGCAGCTTGGATGGATACGGTGAAAAACTGTTTTTT
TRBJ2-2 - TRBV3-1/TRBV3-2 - CASSHRVGGWAGELFF TGTGCCAGCAGCCATAGGGTTGGGGGTTGGGCCGGGGAGCTGTTTTTT
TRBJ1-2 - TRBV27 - CASSSGQRSGYTF TGTGCCAGCAGTTCGGGGCAGAGAAGCGGCTACACCTTC
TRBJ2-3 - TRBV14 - CASSQVNPDTQYF TGTGCCAGCAGCCAAGTTAACCCAGATACGCAGTATTTT
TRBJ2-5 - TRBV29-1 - CSGSGPGAETQYF TGCAGCGGTAGCGGACCAGGGGCGGAGACCCAGTACTTC
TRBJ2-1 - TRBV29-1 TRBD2 CSVEKGTSGSYYNEQFF TGCAGCGTTGAAAAGGGGACTAGCGGGAGTTACTACAATGAGCAGTTCTTC
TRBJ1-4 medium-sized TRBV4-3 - CASSQERGGGAEKLFF TGCGCCAGCAGCCAAGAGAGGGGCGGGGGGGCTGAAAAACTGTTTTTT
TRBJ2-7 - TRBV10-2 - CASSDGLGGSYYEQYF TGCGCCAGCAGTGACGGTTTGGGAGGCTCCTACTACGAGCAGTACTTC
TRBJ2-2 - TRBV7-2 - CASSLRGQNTGELFF TGTGCCAGCAGCTTGCGGGGCCAGAACACCGGGGAGCTGTTTTTT
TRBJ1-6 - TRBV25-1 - CASSDSPPGPGDSPLHF TGTGCCAGCAGTGATTCTCCCCCGGGTCCCGGGGACTCACCCCTCCACTTT
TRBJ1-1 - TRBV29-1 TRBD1 CSVEGTGGTEAFF TGCAGCGTTGAAGGCACAGGGGGCACTGAAGCTTTCTTT
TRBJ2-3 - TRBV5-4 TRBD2 CASSGGVGGGPDTQYF TGTGCCAGCAGCGGGGGGGTTGGCGGGGGACCAGATACGCAGTATTTT
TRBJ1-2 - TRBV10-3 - CAISDTTGFGYTF TGTGCCATCAGTGATACTACAGGGTTTGGCTACACCTTC
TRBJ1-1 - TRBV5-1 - CASVDDYRNTEAFF TGCGCCAGCGTAGACGATTACAGGAACACTGAAGCTTTCTTT
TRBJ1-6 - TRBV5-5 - CASSAEAQDNSPLHF TGTGCCAGCAGCGCCGAGGCACAGGATAATTCACCCCTCCACTTT
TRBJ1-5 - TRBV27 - CASSFGTRRKPQHF TGTGCCAGCAGTTTCGGGACACGGCGTAAGCCCCAGCATTTT
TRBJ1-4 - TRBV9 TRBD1 CASSPQTGKTGGEKLFF TGTGCCAGCAGCCCCCAGACAGGGAAGACAGGGGGAGAAAAACTGTTTTTT
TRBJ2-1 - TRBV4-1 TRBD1 CASSQSPTGDYEQFF TGCGCCAGCAGCCAGAGCCCGACAGGGGACTATGAGCAGTTCTTC
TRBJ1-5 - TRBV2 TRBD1 CASSPGQGGPGNQPQHF TGTGCCAGCAGCCCAGGACAGGGAGGTCCGGGCAATCAGCCCCAGCATTTT
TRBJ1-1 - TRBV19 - CASSIEVRVWAEAFF TGTGCCAGTAGTATTGAGGTTCGGGTGTGGGCTGAAGCTTTCTTT
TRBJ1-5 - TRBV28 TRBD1 CASRPGGRQPQHF TGTGCCAGCAGGCCAGGGGGACGCCAGCCCCAGCATTTT
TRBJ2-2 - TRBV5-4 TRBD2 CASSLEPPLAEKPGELFF TGTGCCAGCAGCTTGGAACCCCCACTAGCGGAGAAACCCGGGGAGCTGTTTTTT
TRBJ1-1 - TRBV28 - CASSLADSRTEAFF TGTGCCAGCAGTTTGGCTGACAGCAGGACTGAAGCTTTCTTT
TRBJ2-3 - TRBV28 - CAVRAQRSSDTQYF TGTGCCGTCAGGGCCCAGAGGAGCTCAGATACGCAGTATTTT
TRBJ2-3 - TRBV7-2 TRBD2 CASSKSGGSTDTQYF TGTGCCAGCAGCAAAAGCGGGGGGAGCACAGATACGCAGTATTTT
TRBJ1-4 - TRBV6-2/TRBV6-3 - CASSTIRGINEKLFF TGTGCCAGCAGTACCATTCGGGGGATCAATGAAAAACTGTTTTTT
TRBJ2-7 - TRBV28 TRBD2 CASSLPASGTYEQYF TGTGCCAGCAGTTTACCAGCTAGCGGAACCTACGAGCAGTACTTC
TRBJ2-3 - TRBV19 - CASSDRQALGTDTQYF TGTGCCAGTAGTGACCGACAGGCCCTCGGCACAGATACGCAGTATTTT
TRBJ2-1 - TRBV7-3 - CASSLIMGGGEQFF TGTGCCAGCAGCTTAATTATGGGAGGGGGTGAGCAGTTCTTC
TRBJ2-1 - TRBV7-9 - CASSPTTGYNEQFF TGTGCCAGCAGCCCGACCACAGGGTACAATGAGCAGTTCTTC
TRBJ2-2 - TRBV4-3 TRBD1 CASSQEDRLTGELFF TGCGCCAGCAGCCAAGAGGACAGGCTGACCGGGGAGCTGTTTTTT
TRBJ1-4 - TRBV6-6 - CASRNSRGGAGEKLFF TGTGCCAGCAGAAACTCTAGGGGGGGCGCGGGTGAAAAACTGTTTTTT
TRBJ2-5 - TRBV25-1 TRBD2 CASSEPGLAGVTQYF TGTGCCAGCAGTGAGCCGGGACTAGCGGGGGTGACCCAGTACTTC
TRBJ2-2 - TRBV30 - CAWSGNTGELFF TGTGCCTGGAGTGGGAACACCGGGGAGCTGTTTTTT
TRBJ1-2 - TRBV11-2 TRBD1 CASSRGQGGYGYTF TGTGCCAGCAGCCGTGGACAGGGAGGCTATGGCTACACCTTC
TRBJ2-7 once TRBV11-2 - CASSWRLAYEQYF TGTGCCAGCAGCTGGAGACTAGCCTACGAGCAGTACTTC